These 4 T cell receptor beta chains share one sample of origin, sequenced in a study of T cells expressing NK-cell markers. No DNA is given; TCRdb re-called the 5' RACE reads and lists each CDR3 protein once. This sample's table has about 430,000 distinct CDR3 sequences. Source material: blood T cells: a sorted CD56 or NKG2C T cell subset, CD4+ or CD8+ T cells, or bulk PBMC T cells (not recorded which). These TCRs come from a woman aged 45-59 years in good health.

The V gene is TRBV12-5, the J gene TRBJ1-3. This CDR3 is 13 amino acids long. The germline gives CDR1 LGHNT, CDR2 FRNRAP. The CDR3 loop is CASGLGDKSPVYF.

V is TRBV7-8 and J is TRBJ2-3; TCRdb gives TRBD1 as the D gene, but with no DNA this cannot be confirmed. The CDR3 is made up of 15 amino acids. The germline CDR1 and CDR2 sequences are SGHVS and FQNEAQ. The CDR3 spells CASSLDPGDTDTQYF.

This chain connects TRBV4-2 to TRBJ1-2; TCRdb lists TRBD1, though no DNA is available to test this call. This CDR3 region has 16 residues. Germline-derived CDR1 and CDR2 are LGHNA and YNFKEQ. The CDR3 spells CASSPHPTGMERGYTF.

The rearrangement links TRBV6-5 to TRBJ2-2. CDR3 length: 16 residues. CDR1 is MNHEY, CDR2 SVGAGI, per germline. CDR3 loop: CASSYSTRANTGELFF.